A single sample is the source of the 23 T cell receptor beta chains below, sequenced in a study of blood T cell repertoires in COVID-19. Clones were read by immunoSEQ multiplex PCR, and TCRdb kept only the in-frame ones, dropping some. The data hold about 58,000 clones, with around 90% observed a single time. The sample comprised peripheral blood. The origin of the receptors is a man in his sixties with active COVID-19.

The chain uses TRBV5-6 and TRBJ1-5; no clear D gene. The V gene lost 3 bases and the J gene lost 0 bases, with 7 bases spanning the gap. CDR1 is SGHDT and CDR2 is YYEEEE in the germline V gene. CDR3 length: 14 amino acids. CDR3 nucleotides: TGTGCCAGCAGCTCGTTATTTAGCAATCAGCCCCAGCATTTT. Protein product: CASSSLFSNQPQHF. Using reference TRBV5-6 and TRBJ1-5 for the parts outside the CDR3, the full variable domain is DAGVTQSPTHLIKTRGQQVTLRCSPKSGHDTVSWYQQALGQGPQFIFQYYEEEERQRGNFPDRFSGHQFPNYSSELNVNALLLGDSALYLCASSSLFSNQPQHFGDGTRLSIL.

This chain connects TRBV14 to TRBJ2-1, with 10 positions matching TRBD2. V shed 1 base and J 9 bases; nucleotides not matched to a gene: 9. The CDR3 length is 16 residues. The germline V gene has CDR1 SGHDN and CDR2 FVKESK. CDR3 sequence (DNA): TGTGCCAGCAGCCAAGGATCAGCGGGGGGGCTCCGTGAGCAGTTCTTC. Translating it yields CASSQGSAGGLREQFF.

The V and J genes are TRBV2 and TRBJ1-4; D ambiguous. Germline-derived CDR1 and CDR2 are SNHLY and FYNNEI. This CDR3 has 13 residues. Trimming took off 7 bases at V and 6 bases at J, with 12 bases between the two ends. DNA for the CDR3: TGTGCCAGCACCCGGGATCTTTATGAAAAACTGTTTTTT. Protein product: CASTRDLYEKLFF.

This chain connects TRBV18 to TRBJ2-7; D remains unclear. Germline CDR1 is KGHSH and CDR2 is LQKENI. This CDR3 spans 14 amino acids. The V and J ends lost 4 bases and 3 bases respectively, with 13 bases between them. CDR3 in amino acids: CASSQTTTYYEQYF. The CDR3 nucleotides read TGTGCCAGCTCACAAACGACAACCTACTACGAGCAGTACTTC.

The chain has TRBV5-6 and TRBJ2-2; perhaps TRBD1 as D (5 bases). The V end lost 0 bases, the J end lost 5 bases, and 11 bases lay between the germline ends. From germline, CDR1 is SGHDT and CDR2 YYEEEE. This CDR3 is 15 amino acids long. The CDR3 DNA follows: TGTGCCAGCAGCTTGGGCAGGGTAGTTACCGGGGAGCTGTTTTTT. It codes for CASSLGRVVTGELFF.

The chain has TRBV28 and TRBJ2-7; 8 bases map to TRBD2. Germline CDR1 reads MDHEN; CDR2 reads SYDVKM. Trimming at V came to 10 bases and at J to 1 base, leaving 6 bases not matched to a gene. CDR3 length equals 13 residues. CDR3 sequence (DNA): TGTGCCATCGGGGGGGGATTATCCTACGAGCAGTACTTC. This translates into CAIGGGLSYEQYF.

V usage is TRBV28 and J usage is TRBJ2-3; possibly TRBD1 for D (6 bases). V lost 10 bases, J lost 0 bases, and 14 bases lay in between. The CDR3 is 14 residues long. CDR1 and CDR2 from the germline V gene are MDHEN and SYDVKM. The CDR3 bases are TGTGCCACTGGGGGCAGGGGAAGCACAGATACGCAGTATTTT. It codes for CATGGRGSTDTQYF.

The chain has TRBV15 and TRBJ2-1, with D unclear. The CDR3 runs to 13 residues. CDR1 and CDR2 (germline): LNHNV, YYDKDF (reference sequence). The V gene lost 1 base and the J gene lost 8 bases, with 9 bases spanning the gap. CDR3 region: CATSRGPGDEQFF. CDR3 sequence (DNA): TGTGCCACCAGCAGAGGTCCGGGTGATGAGCAGTTCTTC.

V usage is TRBV27 and J usage is TRBJ1-2; 9 positions agree with TRBD1. With 3 bases clipped from V and 4 bases from J, the junction kept 9 bases outside the gene matches. This CDR3 has 16 amino acids. The germline gives CDR1 MNHEY, CDR2 SMNVEV (reference sequence). This CDR3 is CASSFNRGQGTYGYTF. DNA of the CDR3: TGTGCCAGCAGTTTTAACCGGGGACAGGGAACCTATGGCTACACCTTC.

The chain couples TRBV19 to TRBJ2-6; perhaps TRBD2 as D (5 bases). The CDR3 extends over 17 amino acids. The V end lost 1 base, the J end lost 2 bases, and 12 bases lay between the germline ends. The germline CDR1 and CDR2 sequences are LNHDA and SQIVND (reference sequence). Written as DNA, the CDR3 is TGTGCCAGTAGTATAGGTTCGGGATCCGCTGGGGCCAACGTCCTGACTTTC. Amino acids: CASSIGSGSAGANVLTF.

CDR3 bases: TGTGCCAGCAGCTCAGGACAGGGGAGGGAGACCCAGTACTTC. Translation gives CASSSGQGRETQYF. The chain couples TRBV28 to TRBJ2-5; 9 nucleotides align to TRBD1. V shed 6 bases, J shed 5 bases, and the junction held 7 bases outside the gene matches. From germline, CDR1 is MDHEN and CDR2 SYDVKM. This CDR3 is 14 amino acids long.

This clone has just one count. V is TRBV28 and J is TRBJ2-7; 14 nucleotides line up with TRBD2. The CDR3 runs 19 residues. Germline V gene sequence: CDR1 MDHEN, CDR2 SYDVKM. V lost 5 bases and J lost 7; bases outside the gene matches: 19. CDR3 nucleotides: TGTGCCAGCAGTCACCAGGCAGGGAGAAGGACTAGCGGGAGGTGGGAGCAGTACTTC. Its protein product is CASSHQAGRRTSGRWEQYF.

The chain employs TRBV11-3 and TRBJ2-3; tentatively, D is TRBD2 (5 bases). In germline, CDR1 is SGHNT, CDR2 YENEEA. The CDR3 extends over 12 amino acids. V was shortened by 3 bases and J by 5 bases, with 6 bases between the two germline ends. The chain's CDR3 is CASSFGGDTQYF. The CDR3 region has the DNA TGTGCCAGCAGCTTTGGAGGAGATACGCAGTATTTT. Looking up the rest from reference TRBV11-3 and TRBJ2-3 gives the full variable domain: EAGVVQSPRYKIIEKKQPVAFWCNPISGHNTLYWYLQNLGQGPELLIRYENEEAVDDSQLPKDRFSAERLKGVDSTLKIQPAELGDSAVYLCASSFGGDTQYFGPGTRLTVL.

This chain links TRBV5-1 with TRBJ2-3, with TRBD2 matching over 10 bases. Germline V gives CDR1 SGHRS, CDR2 YFSETQ. With 4 bases clipped from V and 6 bases from J, the junction kept 14 bases outside the gene matches. The CDR3 consists of 17 residues. CDR3: CASSRAASGGAVDTQYF. In nucleotides, the CDR3 is TGCGCCAGCAGCCGGGCGGCCAGCGGGGGGGCGGTGGATACGCAGTATTTT.

V gene TRBV7-2 combines with J gene TRBJ2-4; no firm D call. The CDR3 consists of 14 residues. Trimming shortened V by 1 base and J by 5 bases, and 9 bases separated the two germline ends. CDR1 SGHTA and CDR2 FQGNSA come from the germline V gene. The CDR3 is CASSLVSSQNIQYF. CDR3 coding DNA: TGTGCCAGCAGCTTAGTGAGTAGCCAAAACATTCAGTACTTC.

This rearrangement joins TRBV5-1 to TRBJ2-5; the D gene is possibly TRBD2 (5 bases). The CDR3 is 13 amino acids. Trimming stripped 7 bases from V and 0 bases from J, with 10 bases between. Germline CDR1 SGHRS, CDR2 YFSETQ. The CDR3, as DNA: TGCGCCAGCGGACCGGGGTACCAAGAGACCCAGTACTTC. This translates into CASGPGYQETQYF. The full variable domain, rest sourced from reference TRBV5-1 and TRBJ2-5, is KAGVTQTPRYLIKTRGQQVTLSCSPISGHRSVSWYQQTPGQGLQFLFEYFSETQRNKGNFPGRFSGRQFSNSRSEMNVSTLELGDSALYLCASGPGYQETQYFGPGTRLLVL.

The CDR3 protein is CSLSSGYYNEQFF. The CDR3 nucleotides are TGTTCCCTCTCGTCGGGGTACTACAATGAGCAGTTCTTC. The V gene is TRBV7-9, the J gene TRBJ2-1; perhaps TRBD2 as D (5 bases). The CDR3 is 13 residues long. Per germline, CDR1 SEHNR and CDR2 FQNEAQ (reference sequence).

The chain joins TRBV18 to TRBJ1-1; D gene uncertain. The germline CDR1 and CDR2 sequences are KGHSH and LQKENI. The V gene lost 3 bases and the J gene lost 1 base, with 9 bases spanning the gap. The CDR3 is 14 residues long. CDR3 protein: CASSPSGKNTEAFF. The CDR3, as DNA: TGTGCCAGCTCACCCTCCGGGAAGAACACTGAAGCTTTCTTT.

The chain couples TRBV6-4 to TRBJ2-1; 7 bases are a match to TRBD1. Germline values: CDR1 MRHNA, CDR2 SNTAGT. Unmatched junction bases numbered 7, after V lost 3 bases and J lost 8 bases. The length of the CDR3 is 14 residues. The CDR3 DNA follows: TGTGCCAGCAGTGAGACAGGGATCCCCGATGAGCAGTTCTTC. Residues: CASSETGIPDEQFF.

The chain carries TRBV11-2 and TRBJ2-7, with 7 bases that match TRBD1. V dropped 1 base and J dropped 3; count of bases not matched to a gene: 6. This CDR3 comprises 15 residues. Germline lookup yields CDR1 SGHAT and CDR2 FQNNGV. DNA of the CDR3: TGTGCCAGCAGCTTAGGACAGGACAGGTACTACGAGCAGTACTTC. Translating gives CASSLGQDRYYEQYF.

This sequence joins TRBV2 and TRBJ1-5; D gene uncertain. CDR3 length: 14 residues. Germline lookup yields CDR1 SNHLY and CDR2 FYNNEI. V lost 7 bases and J 6 bases, leaving 16 bases between the germline ends. CDR3 amino acids: CASILRPRGQPQHF. CDR3 nucleotides: TGTGCCAGCATCCTCCGGCCCCGGGGTCAGCCCCAGCATTTT.

This clone was seen once. At one of its ends the junction is not consistent with the germline gene, which may arise from a read error. The gene calls are TRBV19 and TRBJ2-3; 9 bases are a match to TRBD2. CDR1 LNHDA and CDR2 SQIVND come from the germline V gene (reference sequence). The CDR3 spans 18 residues. CDR3 coding DNA: TGTGCCAGCAGTATTACCGTCCGTCGCGGGGGGGGAAGGGATACGCAGTATTTT. Its translation is CASSITVRRGGGRDTQYF.

The genes are TRBV5-3 and TRBJ1-5, with 7 bases identical to TRBD1. TRBV5-3 carries the ORF label, with uncertain function. The J segment lost 7 bases and the V segment lost 4 bases, leaving 11 bases of the junction unmatched. The CDR3 covers 15 residues. In DNA form, the CDR3 reads TGTGCCAGAAGCGTGCTAGAGGGGGCGAGGCAGCCCCAGCATTTT. It codes for CARSVLEGARQPQHF.